This TCR beta chain is from a study of regulatory T cells in long-lasting Graves disease listed by TCRdb under 2021. Describing the broader study: Patients with newly diagnosed Graves' disease had been on antithyroid drugs for under 3 months. A total of approximately 35 samples underwent TCR sequencing: around 13 from persistent and around 20 from newly diagnosed Graves' disease patients. Persistent Graves' disease patients were compared with newly diagnosed Graves' disease patients by peripheral blood TCR sequencing and RNA sequencing. The study was conducted in China and was registered as a clinical trial.

The study at large found these results: TRBV28, TRBJ1-2 and TRBJ2-5 were preferentially used in persistent disease, while TRBV20-1 and TRBJ2-1 were favored in newly diagnosed disease. Sequencing and analysis were limited to the TCR beta chain. A larger number of public clonotypes was shared among persistent patients (around 2,700) than among newly diagnosed patients (over 850). Compared with newly diagnosed patients, patients with persistent Graves' disease had lower TCR Shannon entropy and fewer highly expanded clones, which suggests clonal expansion. Peripheral blood alone was examined, since thyroid tissue, which constituted the primary lesion, could not be accessed. The authors noted that the small sample size was a limitation that may lower accuracy.

There are 14 amino acids in the CDR3, from cysteine to phenylalanine inclusive. Just the 42-base CDR3 DNA is kept, in frame starting at base 1. For CDR1 and CDR2, the germline V gene lists MDHEN and SYDVKM. Germline trimming amounts to 2 bases on V and 7 bases on J, with 5 as the count of junction bases outside the gene matches. The sample's time point label, in plain terms: newly diagnosed GD, antithyroid drugs for less than 3 months. RNA was extracted from PBMCs in TRIzol for both TCR sequencing and RNA sequencing. Graves' disease was diagnosed according to American Thyroid Association guidelines. The patients came from an endocrinology department in Xi'an, China. Each patient gave 9 to 10 milliliters of peripheral blood, collected in an EDTA anticoagulant tube. Ficoll Paque Plus density gradient separation was used to isolate PBMCs, and no further T cell sorting was done. An Agilent 2100 Bioanalyzer and agarose gel were used to check RNA quality, and a NanoDrop 2000 was used to measure RNA concentration.

The library was prepared using multiplex PCR. Sequenced on an Illumina HiSeq 4000. iRepertoire HTBI primers and Arm-PCR amplification of CDR3 regions were used to construct TCR beta libraries. Gel purification was performed on PCR products prior to sequencing. For the original study's pipeline: Gene usage analysis of CDR3 amino acid clonotypes used the approximately 62 TRBV and 14 to 15 TRBJ segments found across samples. COPE and FqMerger were used to merge the filtered high-quality paired reads into contigs. BLAST was used to align contigs to IMGT TRBV, TRBD and TRBJ reference genes, with CDR3 defined following IMGT. Any clonotype with a frequency above 0.1% was classified as a highly expanded clone. Shannon entropy was used to measure repertoire diversity, and the Gini coefficient was used to measure V-J evenness. Clonotypes shared by more than one individual were considered public. TCRdb itself trimmed the public reads at Q25 with fastp, ran MiXCR and retained productive beta chains. Duplicate CDR3 protein sequences are folded into a single record with the most common DNA and genes. These V and J calls originate from TCRdb's pipeline instead of the authors' own analysis. The sample includes about 210,000 distinct CDR3 sequences, with approximately 18% observed a single time. In total, the top ten clones hold 10% to 15% of the sample.

There are many counts of this clonotype. Its antigen remains undetermined. Within one base of it there is no much larger clone, and no base qualities were kept. The same sample was also used in a study of T cells in Graves' hyperthyroidism and ophthalmopathy. The second study, in turn, reports: Stable Graves' hyperthyroidism was defined as no progression to ophthalmopathy during 18 months of follow-up. Hyperthyroidism patients were newly diagnosed, had a disease duration of under 2 months, and were aged 18 to 65 years. Any patient with an uncontrolled infection, another autoimmune disease, pregnancy or lactation was excluded. Diagnoses were established on the basis of clinical symptoms, serum thyroxine and TRAb, thyroid ultrasound, and orbital computed tomography. The first round of RT-PCR for the TCR CDR3 was performed with the HTBI primer set and the Qiagen OneStep RT-PCR kit. Most expanded thyroid clonotypes (frequency above 0.001) were also detected in blood, suggesting blood repertoires may reflect thyroid immune responses. In cross-validation, a model built on a 13 V-J signature told ophthalmopathy apart from stable hyperthyroidism with about 90% sensitivity and around 84% specificity, and in testing the same model reached 80%/75%. In validation, progression to ophthalmopathy was predicted by the model with more than 65% sensitivity and 72% to 85% specificity, a median of 6.5 months before onset. A discovery cohort of about a hundred patients, about 40 with Graves' ophthalmopathy and about 58 with stable Graves' hyperthyroidism, was used to find distinguishing TCR V-J signatures. Prospective prediction of ophthalmopathy was tested in an independent validation cohort of 18 to 20 hyperthyroidism patients and some 17 patients who later progressed to ophthalmopathy. The 95 to 100 discovery patients were randomly divided into training and test sets at a 7:3 ratio. The study also compared thyroid tissue and blood T-cell repertoires from more than 5 Graves' hyperthyroidism patients. After blood sampling, hyperthyroidism patients were treated with methimazole at a starting dose of 30 mg daily, and ophthalmopathy patients were treated with high-dose intravenous methylprednisolone. Libraries were constructed in a second round of multiplex PCR, after which size selection and purification were performed. Sequencing of the libraries was done on an Illumina HiSeq2000 using paired-end 100 bp reads. SOAPnuke was used to process the raw data, throwing out any read that contained adapters or uncalled bases, had a mean Phred below 15, or lacked an exact constant-primer or identifier match. High-quality paired reads were merged with COPE v1.2.5, and unique nucleotide sequences were defined as clonotypes. MiTCR v1.1 was used to align clonotypes to the IMGT TRBV, TRBD and TRBJ reference segments. The analysis included only V-J combinations with a frequency above 0.0001, which together covered around 99% of the repertoires. The TCS score was defined as F50 (clonal expansion) divided by E x V (chaos), with BLOSUM62-based TCRdist calculated between CDR3 peptides within each V-J. Welch's t-statistics and random forest reduced 450 to 600 V-J features to 10 to 15, which were used in a naive Bayes classifier (R e1071). Sample size was not statistically predetermined, and blinding of investigators to group allocation was not performed. According to the paper, TCR Vbeta CDR3 sequencing was carried out on some 140 peripheral blood samples, which came from approximately 43 ophthalmopathy, around 74 hyperthyroidism and some 17 progressor patients.

The rearrangement joined TRBV28 to TRBJ1-1; 9 middle bases align to TRBD1. This receptor was taken from a woman in her twenties or thirties with Graves disease. Donor details come from another sample of the same person, matched by shared clones. The material was peripheral blood mononuclear cells (PBMCs), obtained at new diagnosis, from a patient treated with antithyroid drugs. The CDR3 amino acid sequence is: CASSLTGGYGEAFF. The sequenced DNA: TGTGCCAGCAGTTTAACAGGGGGCTATGGTGAAGCTTTCTTT.